The 3 T cell receptor beta chains below come from one sample, sequenced in a study of blood T cell repertoires in COVID-19. The table came from immunoSEQ multiplex PCR; TCRdb's copy has only in-frame clones and leaves some out. The profile shows roughly 220,000 clones, about 91% of them singletons. Specimen: PBMCs or T cells enriched from blood (not recorded which). These receptor sequences come from a woman in her fifties or sixties with acute COVID-19.

The V gene is TRBV5-4, the J gene TRBJ2-7; 8 nucleotides line up with TRBD2. From germline, CDR1 is SGHNT and CDR2 YYREEE (reference sequence). The CDR3 contains 15 residues. The V segment lost 2 bases and the J segment 4 bases; nucleotides outside the gene matches: 8. CDR3 sequence reads: CASSFREGLRYEQYF. DNA of the CDR3: TGTGCCAGCAGCTTCCGGGAGGGCCTCCGATACGAGCAGTACTTC.

Concerning this clone: This specimen includes other DNA sequences encoding the same CDR3. V gene TRBV19 combines with J gene TRBJ1-1; D is possibly TRBD1 (5 bases). V was pared by 3 bases and J by 4 bases, with 9 bases between. Germline V CDR1 and CDR2: LNHDA, SQIVND (reference sequence). CDR3 size: 13 residues. Written as DNA, the CDR3 is TGTGCCAGTAGTATCGGAAGGGGCACTGAAGCTTTCTTT. It translates to CASSIGRGTEAFF.

This clone was counted once. V is TRBV12-2 and J is TRBJ2-1; TRBD1 is the table's D call, not checked against the DNA. TRBV12-2 is a known pseudogene. This CDR3 is 16 amino acids long. CDR3 in DNA: TGTGCAAGTCGCCATTTGGGCGTAGGCTCCTACAATGAGCAGTTCTTC. It translates to CASRHLGVGSYNEQFF.